Following are 9 T cell receptor beta chains from one sample sequenced in a study of cytomegalovirus exposure and HLA in healthy donors. A multiplex PCR was run with 60 Vbeta primers and 13 Jbeta primers. Clones were sequenced by immunoSEQ multiplex PCR, and TCRdb holds only the in-frame ones, with some missing. The sample totals approximately 140,000 clones; its top ten clones hold 1.5% to 2%. Sequenced input: PBMCs. Every receptor here comes from a woman in her fifties or sixties in good health and CMV-seronegative.

The V and J genes are TRBV6-6 and TRBJ2-5; 10 nucleotides match TRBD2. The V segment lost 2 bases and the J segment 5 bases; nucleotides outside the gene matches: 5. This CDR3 has 15 residues. Germline CDR1 is MNHNY and CDR2 is SVGAGI (reference sequence). The CDR3 DNA is TGTGCCAGCAGTTACGGTCTAGCGGGAGTTGAGACCCAGTACTTC. Protein: CASSYGLAGVETQYF.

The chain joins TRBV5-1 to TRBJ2-1; 7 bases line up with TRBD2. The length of the CDR3 is 14 residues. The V and J ends lost 0 bases and 5 bases, in that order; junction bases with no gene match: 2. CDR1 SGHRS and CDR2 YFSETQ come from the germline V gene. The DNA for the CDR3 is TGCGCCAGCAGCTTGGCGGGGGGTCACAATGAGCAGTTCTTC. Amino acid sequence: CASSLAGGHNEQFF.

V and J are TRBV5-1 and TRBJ2-2, with 7 positions matching TRBD2. The CDR3 runs 13 residues. In germline, CDR1 is SGHRS, CDR2 YFSETQ. This CDR3 reads CAGGDGNTGELFF. As DNA, the CDR3 is TGCGCGGGAGGGGACGGAAACACCGGGGAGCTGTTTTTT.

The chain is built from TRBV5-5 and TRBJ1-2; D gene unclear. V lost 1 base, J lost 2 bases, and 15 bases lay in between. Germline-derived CDR1 and CDR2 are SGHKS and YYEKEE (reference sequence). The CDR3 totals 16 residues. The CDR3 DNA reads as TGTGCCAGCAGCTTGTACCCCACAGAATTAAACTATGGCTACACCTTC. Protein: CASSLYPTELNYGYTF.

The genes are TRBV18 and TRBJ2-3; 9 positions agree with TRBD2. CDR1 KGHSH and CDR2 LQKENI come from the germline V gene. The V gene end was trimmed by 3 bases and the J gene end by 0 bases; junction bases not matched to a gene: 4. This CDR3 contains 16 residues. The CDR3 loop is CASSPTSGRSTDTQYF. The CDR3 DNA follows: TGTGCCAGCTCACCGACTAGCGGACGTAGCACAGATACGCAGTATTTT.

The rearrangement joins TRBV28 to TRBJ1-2, with 8 bases matching TRBD1. CDR1 and CDR2 from the germline V gene are MDHEN and SYDVKM. This CDR3 has 13 amino acids. With 4 bases clipped from V and 8 bases from J, the junction kept 6 bases outside the gene matches. Here the CDR3 reads CASSSRQGQGYTF. For the CDR3, the DNA is TGTGCCAGCAGTTCACGACAGGGGCAAGGCTACACCTTC.

V usage is TRBV18 and J usage is TRBJ1-3; TRBD1 aligns across 8 bases. Germline values: CDR1 KGHSH, CDR2 LQKENI. The junction had 0 bases not matched to a gene; V was cut back by 3 bases and J by 2 bases. This CDR3 spans 14 amino acids. The CDR3 DNA reads TGTGCCAGCTCACCGGACAGGGCTGGAAACACCATATATTTT. Its protein product is CASSPDRAGNTIYF.

V gene TRBV30 combines with J gene TRBJ2-3; no definite D call. The V and J ends lost 1 base and 0 bases respectively, with 5 bases between them. Germline lookup yields CDR1 GTSNPN and CDR2 SVGIG (reference sequence). CDR3 size: 13 residues. The CDR3 here is CAWSERSTDTQYF. The CDR3 nucleotides read TGTGCCTGGAGTGAGAGGAGCACAGATACGCAGTATTTT.

The V gene is TRBV9, the J gene TRBJ2-5; TRBD2 might be the D (6 bases). CDR1 and CDR2 from the germline V gene are SGDLS and YYNGEE. V was pared by 0 bases and J by 5 bases, with 8 bases between. The CDR3 covers 13 residues. CDR3 DNA sequence: TGTGCCAGCAGCGTAGCGGGAGAGGAGACCCAGTACTTC. The encoded protein is CASSVAGEETQYF.